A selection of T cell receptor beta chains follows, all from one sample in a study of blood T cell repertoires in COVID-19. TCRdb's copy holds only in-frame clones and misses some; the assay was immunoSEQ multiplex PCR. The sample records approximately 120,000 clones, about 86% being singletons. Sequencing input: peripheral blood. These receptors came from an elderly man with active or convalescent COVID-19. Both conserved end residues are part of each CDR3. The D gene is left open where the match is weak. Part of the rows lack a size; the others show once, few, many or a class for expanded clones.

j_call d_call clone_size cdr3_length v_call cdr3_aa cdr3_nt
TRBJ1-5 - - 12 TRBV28 CASSFSFQPQHF TGTGCCAGCAGTTTTAGTTTTCAGCCCCAGCATTTT
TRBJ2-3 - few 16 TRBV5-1 CASSLGSGSGTDTQYF TGCGCCAGCAGCTTGGGTTCAGGGTCTGGGACAGATACGCAGTATTTT
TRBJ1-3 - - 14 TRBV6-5 CASRAGMSGNTIYF TGTGCCAGCAGGGCGGGGATGTCTGGAAACACCATATATTTT
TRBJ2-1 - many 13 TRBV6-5 CASSYSTVNEQFF TGTGCCAGCAGTTACTCGACTGTCAATGAGCAGTTCTTC
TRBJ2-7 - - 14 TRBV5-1 CASSLAGSPYEQYF TGCGCCAGCAGCTTGGCCGGTAGCCCCTACGAGCAGTACTTC
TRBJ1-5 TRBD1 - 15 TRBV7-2 CASSLGWTGVQPQHF TGTGCCAGCAGCTTGGGATGGACAGGGGTTCAGCCCCAGCATTTT
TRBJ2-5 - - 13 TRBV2 CATRDNLQETQYF TGTGCCACCCGGGACAATCTCCAAGAGACCCAGTACTTC
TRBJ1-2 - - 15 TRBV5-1 CASSPSQGAIGGYTF TGCGCCAGCAGCCCATCCCAAGGGGCGATTGGAGGCTACACCTTC
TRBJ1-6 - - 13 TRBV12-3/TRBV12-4 CASTAGGNSPLHF TGTGCCAGCACCGCCGGGGGGAATTCACCCCTCCACTTT
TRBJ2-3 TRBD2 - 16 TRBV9 CASSVGLAASTDTQYF TGTGCCAGCAGCGTGGGGCTAGCGGCTAGCACAGATACGCAGTATTTT
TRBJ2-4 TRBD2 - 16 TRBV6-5 CASSFFSGGASNIQYF TGTGCCAGCAGTTTCTTTAGCGGGGGGGCCTCGAACATTCAGTACTTC
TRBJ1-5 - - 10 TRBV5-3 CARVYQPQHF TGTGCCAGAGTATATCAGCCCCAGCATTTT
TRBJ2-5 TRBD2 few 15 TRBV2 CASSGLADSQETQYF TGTGCCAGCAGTGGGCTAGCGGACTCCCAAGAGACCCAGTACTTC
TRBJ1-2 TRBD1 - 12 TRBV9 CASSRDSYGYTF TGTGCCAGCAGCCGGGACAGCTATGGCTACACCTTC
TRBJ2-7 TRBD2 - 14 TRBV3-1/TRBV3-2 CASSTLTSGYEQYF TGTGCCAGCAGCACACTGACTAGCGGCTACGAGCAGTACTTC
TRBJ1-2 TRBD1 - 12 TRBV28 CASSLSGGGYTF TGTGCCAGCAGTTTGTCAGGGGGCGGCTACACCTTC
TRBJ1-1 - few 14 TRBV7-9 CASSLWGPDTEAFF TGTGCCAGCAGCTTATGGGGGCCCGACACTGAAGCTTTCTTT
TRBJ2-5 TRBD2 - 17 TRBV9 CASSVGWSSGGAQTQYF TGTGCCAGCAGCGTAGGGTGGTCTAGCGGGGGGGCACAGACCCAGTACTTC
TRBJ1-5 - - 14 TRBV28 CASSLSREDQPQHF TGTGCCAGCAGTTTATCCAGGGAGGACCAGCCCCAGCATTTT
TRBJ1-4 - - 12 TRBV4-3 CTITGCCEKLFF TGCACGATAACGGGATGTTGTGAAAAACTGTTTTTT
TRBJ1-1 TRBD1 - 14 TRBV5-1 CASSSGQGNTEAFF TGCGCCAGCAGCTCTGGACAGGGGAACACTGAAGCTTTCTTT
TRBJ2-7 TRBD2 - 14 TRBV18 CASSPLGTAGVQYF TGTGCCAGCTCACCACTGGGGACGGCGGGAGTGCAGTACTTC
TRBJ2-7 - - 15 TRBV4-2 CASSQDLQGRYEQYF TGTGCCAGCAGCCAAGATCTTCAGGGGCGGTACGAGCAGTACTTC
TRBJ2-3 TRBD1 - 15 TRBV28 CASSADRGFTDTQYF TGTGCCAGCAGTGCCGACAGGGGATTCACAGATACGCAGTATTTT
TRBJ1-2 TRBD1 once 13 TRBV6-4 CASSDSQGGGYTF TGTGCCAGCAGTGACTCGCAGGGGGGAGGCTACACCTTC
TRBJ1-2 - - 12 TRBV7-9 CASSLSTDATTF TGTGCCAGCAGCTTATCCACAGATGCTACAACCTTC
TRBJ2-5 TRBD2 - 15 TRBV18 CASSALAGGRETQYF TGTGCCAGCTCAGCGCTAGCGGGGGGGCGAGAGACCCAGTACTTC
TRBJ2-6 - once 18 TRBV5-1 CASSLGAGVNSGANVLTF TGCGCCAGCAGCTTGGGTGCAGGGGTTAACTCTGGGGCCAACGTCCTGACTTTC
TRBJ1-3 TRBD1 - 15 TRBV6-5 CASRRQGSSGNTIYF TGTGCCAGCAGACGACAGGGGAGCTCTGGAAACACCATATATTTT